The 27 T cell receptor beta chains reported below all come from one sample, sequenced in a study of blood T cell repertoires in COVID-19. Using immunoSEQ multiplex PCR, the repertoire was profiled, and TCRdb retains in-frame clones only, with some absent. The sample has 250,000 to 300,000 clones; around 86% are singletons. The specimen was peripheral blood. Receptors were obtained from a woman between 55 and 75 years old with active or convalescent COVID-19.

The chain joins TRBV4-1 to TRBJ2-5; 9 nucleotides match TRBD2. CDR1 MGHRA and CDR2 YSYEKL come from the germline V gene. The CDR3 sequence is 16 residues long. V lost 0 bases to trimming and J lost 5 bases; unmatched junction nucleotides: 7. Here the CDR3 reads CASSQDWRGGGETQYF. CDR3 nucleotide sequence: TGCGCCAGCAGCCAAGATTGGCGGGGGGGCGGGGAGACCCAGTACTTC.

The CDR3 sequence: CAWGGQGITEAFF. The CDR3 DNA reads TGTGCCTGGGGGGGACAGGGGATCACTGAAGCTTTCTTT. The chain recombines TRBV30 with TRBJ1-1; TRBD1 agrees at 10 bases. This CDR3 has 13 amino acids. Trimming took 5 bases from V and 4 from J; bases not matched to a gene: 4. Germline CDR1 GTSNPN, CDR2 SVGIG (reference sequence).

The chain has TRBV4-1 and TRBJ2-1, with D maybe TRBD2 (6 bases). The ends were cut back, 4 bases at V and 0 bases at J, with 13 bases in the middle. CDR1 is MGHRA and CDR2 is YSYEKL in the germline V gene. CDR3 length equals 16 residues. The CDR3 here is CASSPPSELSYNEQFF. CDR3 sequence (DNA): TGCGCCAGCAGCCCCCCTAGCGAGCTCTCCTACAATGAGCAGTTCTTC.

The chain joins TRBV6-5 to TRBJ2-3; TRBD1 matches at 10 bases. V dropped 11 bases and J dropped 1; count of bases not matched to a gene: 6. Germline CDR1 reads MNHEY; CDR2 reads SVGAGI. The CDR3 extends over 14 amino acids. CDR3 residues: CAGDRGWGTDTQYF. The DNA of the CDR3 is TGTGCCGGGGACAGGGGATGGGGCACAGATACGCAGTATTTT.

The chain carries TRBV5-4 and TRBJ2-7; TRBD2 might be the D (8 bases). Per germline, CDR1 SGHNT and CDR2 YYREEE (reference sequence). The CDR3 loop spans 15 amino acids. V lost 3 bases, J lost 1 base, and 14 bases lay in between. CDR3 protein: CASSSGGGASYEQYF. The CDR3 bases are TGTGCCAGCAGCTCGGGAGGGGGCGCGTCCTACGAGCAGTACTTC.

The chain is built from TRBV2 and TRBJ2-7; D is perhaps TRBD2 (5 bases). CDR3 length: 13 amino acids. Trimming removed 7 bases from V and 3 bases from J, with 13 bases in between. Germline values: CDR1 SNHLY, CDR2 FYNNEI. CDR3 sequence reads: CASTIFRDYEQYF. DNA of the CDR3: TGTGCCAGCACTATTTTCCGGGACTACGAGCAGTACTTC.

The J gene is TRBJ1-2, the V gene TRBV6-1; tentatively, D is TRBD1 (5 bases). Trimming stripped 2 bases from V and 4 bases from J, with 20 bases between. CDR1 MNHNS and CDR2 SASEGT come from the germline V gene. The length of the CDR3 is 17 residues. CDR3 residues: CASSEYITGGGGYGYTF. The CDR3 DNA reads TGTGCCAGCAGTGAATATATAACGGGGGGAGGAGGCTATGGCTACACCTTC.

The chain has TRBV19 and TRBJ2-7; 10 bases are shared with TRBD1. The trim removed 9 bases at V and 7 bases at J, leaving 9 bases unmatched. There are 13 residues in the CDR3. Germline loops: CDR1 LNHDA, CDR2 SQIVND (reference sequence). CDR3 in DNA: TGTGCCAGCCGGGACAGGGGCGCCATAGAGCAGTACTTC. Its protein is CASRDRGAIEQYF.

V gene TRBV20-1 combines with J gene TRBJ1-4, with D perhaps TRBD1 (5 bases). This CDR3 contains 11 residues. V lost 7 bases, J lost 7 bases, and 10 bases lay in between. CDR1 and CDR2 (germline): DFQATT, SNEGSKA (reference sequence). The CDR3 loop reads CSGQGAEKLFF. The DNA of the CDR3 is TGCAGTGGGCAGGGTGCTGAAAAACTGTTTTTT.

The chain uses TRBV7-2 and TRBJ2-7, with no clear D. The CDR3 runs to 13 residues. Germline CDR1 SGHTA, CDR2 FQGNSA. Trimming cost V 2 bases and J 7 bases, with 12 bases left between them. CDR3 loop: CASSLYVTQEQYF. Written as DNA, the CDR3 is TGTGCCAGCAGCTTATACGTGACTCAGGAGCAGTACTTC.

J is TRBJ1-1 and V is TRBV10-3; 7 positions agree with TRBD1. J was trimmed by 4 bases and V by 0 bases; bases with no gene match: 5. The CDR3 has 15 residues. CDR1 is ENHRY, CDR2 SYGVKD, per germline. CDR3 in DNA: TGTGCCATCAGTGAGTCGAATGCAGGGGGCACTGAAGCTTTCTTT. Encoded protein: CAISESNAGGTEAFF.

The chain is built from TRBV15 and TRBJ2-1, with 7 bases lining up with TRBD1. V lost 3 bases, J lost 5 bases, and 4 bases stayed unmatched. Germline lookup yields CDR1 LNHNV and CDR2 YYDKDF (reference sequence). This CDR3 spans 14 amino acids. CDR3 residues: CATSSTGTDNEQFF. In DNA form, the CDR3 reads TGTGCCACCAGCAGCACCGGGACAGACAATGAGCAGTTCTTC.

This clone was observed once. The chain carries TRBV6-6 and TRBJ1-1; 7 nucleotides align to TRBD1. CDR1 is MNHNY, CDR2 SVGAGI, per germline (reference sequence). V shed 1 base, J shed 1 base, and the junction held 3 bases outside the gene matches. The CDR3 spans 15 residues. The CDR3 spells CASSYLRTGNTEAFF. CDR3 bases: TGTGCCAGCAGTTACTTACGGACAGGGAACACTGAAGCTTTCTTT.

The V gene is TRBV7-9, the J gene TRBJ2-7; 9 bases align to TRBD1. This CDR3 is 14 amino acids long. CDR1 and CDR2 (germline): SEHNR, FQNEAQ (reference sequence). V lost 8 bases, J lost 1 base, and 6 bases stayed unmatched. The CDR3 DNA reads TGTGCCAGCGGAACACAGGGGGCGTCCTACGAGCAGTACTTC. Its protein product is CASGTQGASYEQYF.

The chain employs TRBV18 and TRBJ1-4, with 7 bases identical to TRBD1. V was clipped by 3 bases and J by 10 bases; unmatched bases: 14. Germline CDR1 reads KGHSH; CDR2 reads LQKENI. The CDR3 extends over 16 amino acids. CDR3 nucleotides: TGTGCCAGCTCACCGGAAAGACAGGGCGTTTTTGTAAAACTGTTTTTT. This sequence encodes CASSPERQGVFVKLFF.

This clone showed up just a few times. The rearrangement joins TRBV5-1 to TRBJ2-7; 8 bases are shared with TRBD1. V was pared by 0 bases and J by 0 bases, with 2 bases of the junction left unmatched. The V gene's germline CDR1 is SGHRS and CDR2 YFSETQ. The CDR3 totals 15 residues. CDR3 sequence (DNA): TGCGCCAGCAGCTTGGGGACAGGGTTCTCCTACGAGCAGTACTTC. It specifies CASSLGTGFSYEQYF.

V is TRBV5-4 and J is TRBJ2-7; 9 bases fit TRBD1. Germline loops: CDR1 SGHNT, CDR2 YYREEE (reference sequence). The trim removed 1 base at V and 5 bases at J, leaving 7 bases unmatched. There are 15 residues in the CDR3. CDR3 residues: CASSLSGTGMNEQYF. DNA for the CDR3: TGTGCCAGCAGCTTGTCCGGGACAGGGATGAACGAGCAGTACTTC.

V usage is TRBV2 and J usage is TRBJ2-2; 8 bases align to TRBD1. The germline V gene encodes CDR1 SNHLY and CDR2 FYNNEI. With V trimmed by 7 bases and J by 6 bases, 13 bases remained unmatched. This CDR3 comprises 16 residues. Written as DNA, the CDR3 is TGTGCCAGCAAGAAGGAGGTGACAGGGGTGGCCGGGGAGCTGTTTTTT. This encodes CASKKEVTGVAGELFF. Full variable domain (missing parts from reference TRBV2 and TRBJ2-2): EPEVTQTPSHQVTQMGQEVILRCVPISNHLYFYWYRQILGQKVEFLVSFYNNEISEKSEIFDDQFSVERPDGSNFTLKIRSTKLEDSAMYFCASKKEVTGVAGELFFGEGSRLTVL.

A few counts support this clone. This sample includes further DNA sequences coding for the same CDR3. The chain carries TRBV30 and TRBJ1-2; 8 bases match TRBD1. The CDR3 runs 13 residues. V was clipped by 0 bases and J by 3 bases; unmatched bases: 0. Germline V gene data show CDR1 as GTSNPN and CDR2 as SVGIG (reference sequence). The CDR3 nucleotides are TGTGCCTGGAGTGTACAGGGGGACTATGGCTACACCTTC. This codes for CAWSVQGDYGYTF.

CDR3: CASSRGGERNQPQHF. CDR3 coding DNA: TGTGCCAGCAGCCGGGGAGGGGAGCGGAATCAGCCCCAGCATTTT. The rearrangement uses TRBV28 and TRBJ1-5; the D gene is possibly TRBD1 (5 bases). The CDR3 contains 15 residues. In germline, CDR1 is MDHEN, CDR2 SYDVKM. Trimming removed 6 bases from V and 4 bases from J, with 16 bases in between.

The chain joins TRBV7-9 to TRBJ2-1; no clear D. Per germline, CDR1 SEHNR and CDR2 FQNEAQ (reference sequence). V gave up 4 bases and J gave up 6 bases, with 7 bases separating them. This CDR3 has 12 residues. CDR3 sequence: CASSSTSNEQFF. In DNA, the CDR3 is TGTGCCAGCAGCTCCACTTCCAATGAGCAGTTCTTC.

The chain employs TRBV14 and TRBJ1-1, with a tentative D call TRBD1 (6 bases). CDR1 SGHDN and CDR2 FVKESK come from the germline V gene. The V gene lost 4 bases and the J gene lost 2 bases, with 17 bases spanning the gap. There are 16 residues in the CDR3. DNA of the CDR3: TGTGCCAGCAGCCGTACGAGGGGGTGGGAAAACACTGAAGCTTTCTTT. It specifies CASSRTRGWENTEAFF.

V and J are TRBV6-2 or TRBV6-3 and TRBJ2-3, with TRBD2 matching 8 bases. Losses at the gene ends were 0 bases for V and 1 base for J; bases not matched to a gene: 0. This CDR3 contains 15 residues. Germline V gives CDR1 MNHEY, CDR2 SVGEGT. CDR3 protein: CASSYSRGGTDTQYF. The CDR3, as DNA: TGTGCCAGCAGTTACTCGCGGGGGGGCACAGATACGCAGTATTTT.

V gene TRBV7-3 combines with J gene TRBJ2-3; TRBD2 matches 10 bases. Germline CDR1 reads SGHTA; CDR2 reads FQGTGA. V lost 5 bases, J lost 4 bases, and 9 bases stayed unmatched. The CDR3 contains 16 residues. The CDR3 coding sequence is TGTGCCAGCAGCCCCCGGGTAGCGGGGGGCGCAGATACGCAGTATTTT. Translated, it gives CASSPRVAGGADTQYF.

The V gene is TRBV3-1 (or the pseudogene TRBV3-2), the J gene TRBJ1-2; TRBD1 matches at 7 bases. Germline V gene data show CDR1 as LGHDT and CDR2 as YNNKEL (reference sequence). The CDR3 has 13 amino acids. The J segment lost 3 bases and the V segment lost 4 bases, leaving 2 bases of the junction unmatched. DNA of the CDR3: TGTGCCAGCAGCCTCACAGGGGACTATGGCTACACCTTC. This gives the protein CASSLTGDYGYTF.

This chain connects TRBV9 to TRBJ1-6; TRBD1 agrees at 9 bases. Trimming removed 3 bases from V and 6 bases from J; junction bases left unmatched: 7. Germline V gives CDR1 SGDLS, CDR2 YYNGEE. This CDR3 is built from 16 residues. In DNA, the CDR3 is TGTGCCAGCAGCGCGACAGGGGGTTGGAGTAATTCACCCCTCCACTTT. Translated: CASSATGGWSNSPLHF.

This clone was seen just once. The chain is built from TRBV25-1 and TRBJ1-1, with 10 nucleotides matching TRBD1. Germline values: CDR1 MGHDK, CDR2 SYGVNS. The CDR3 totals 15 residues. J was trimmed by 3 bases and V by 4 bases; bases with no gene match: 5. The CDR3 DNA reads TGTGCCAGCAGTGTATGGGGGACAGGGGACACTGAAGCTTTCTTT. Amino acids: CASSVWGTGDTEAFF.